This TCR beta chain came from a study of T cells after yellow fever vaccination. The overall study: Fractions of low cell number were prepared using SMART-Seq v4 Ultra Low Input.

This clonotype showed up just a few times. What it recognizes is unknown. Study-wide results and caveats: The booster saw the reappearance of most primary-vaccination clones (96% CD4, roughly 87% CD8). Although most clonotypes did not, a small share appeared in both CD4 and CD8 compartments. Any FACS-sorted repertoire could hold abundant clonotypes that contaminate it from the bulk population.

Germline lookup yields CDR1 SQVTM and CDR2 ANQGSEA. The CDR3 is made up of 12 amino acids. V was pared by 8 bases and J by 6 bases, with 17 bases between. TCRdb reanalysed the 5' RACE reads using MiXCR and keeps one entry per CDR3 protein. The table has 450,000 to 600,000 distinct CDR3 sequences, approximately 12% seen once; the top ten hold 11% to 15%. The gene calls are TRBV29-1 and TRBJ2-7; a weak D match, TRBD2 (6 bases). Sequenced here: PBMCs, sampled on the day of the yellow fever booster vaccination. This TCR was sampled from a young man who received the YFV17D yellow fever vaccine. The CDR3 spells CSSRLPGGEQYF. The CDR3 DNA follows: TGCAGCTCAAGGTTACCCGGGGGCGAGCAGTACTTC.